The present T cell receptor beta chain was sequenced within a study of T cells after yellow fever vaccination. V was clipped by 4 bases and J by 4 bases; unmatched bases: 9. Germline values: CDR1 MNHEY, CDR2 SMNVEV (reference sequence). This CDR3 has 15 residues. It was through 5'RACE template switching that TCR cDNA was made, with a universal primer site and UMIs added. Via MiXCR, TCRdb re-called the 5' RACE reads, giving one row per CDR3 protein. This sample has about 260,000 distinct CDR3 sequences, with 5.2% found just once. Study results and limitations: Reappearance after the booster was observed for most primary-vaccination clones (more than 95% CD4, about 85% CD8).

In its sample, this clonotype was seen many times. Its antigen is not known. The origin of this receptor is a man aged 18 to 30 who received the YFV17D yellow fever vaccine. This sample comprised CD4+ T cells sorted from PBMCs, obtained on the day of the yellow fever booster vaccination. This chain joins TRBV27 and TRBJ1-2, with TRBD1 matching over 7 bases. The CDR3 region is CASSSQGQSTYGYTF. DNA for the CDR3: TGTGCCAGCAGTTCCCAGGGACAGTCCACCTATGGCTACACCTTC.